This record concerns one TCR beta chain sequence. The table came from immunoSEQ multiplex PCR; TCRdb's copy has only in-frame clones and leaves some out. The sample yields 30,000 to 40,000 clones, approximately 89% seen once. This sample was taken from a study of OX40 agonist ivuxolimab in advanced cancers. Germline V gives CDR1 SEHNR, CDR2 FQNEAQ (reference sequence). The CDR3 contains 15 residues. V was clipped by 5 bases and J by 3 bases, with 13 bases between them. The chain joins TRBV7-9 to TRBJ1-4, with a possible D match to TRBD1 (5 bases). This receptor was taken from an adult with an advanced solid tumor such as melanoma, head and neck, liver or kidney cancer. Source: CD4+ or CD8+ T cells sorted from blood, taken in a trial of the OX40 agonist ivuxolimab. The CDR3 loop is CASSPPRVANEKLFF. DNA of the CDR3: TGTGCCAGCAGCCCACCCAGGGTTGCTAATGAAAAACTGTTTTTT.